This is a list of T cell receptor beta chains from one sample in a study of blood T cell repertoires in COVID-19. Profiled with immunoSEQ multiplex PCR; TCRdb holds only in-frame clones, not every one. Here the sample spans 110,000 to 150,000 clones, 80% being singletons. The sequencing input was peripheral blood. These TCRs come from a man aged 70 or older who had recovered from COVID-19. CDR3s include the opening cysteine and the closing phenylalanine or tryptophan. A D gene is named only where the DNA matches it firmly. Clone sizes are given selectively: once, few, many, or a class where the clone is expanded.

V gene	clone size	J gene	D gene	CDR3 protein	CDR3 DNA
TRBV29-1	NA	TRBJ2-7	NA	CSVGEGSEQYF	TGCAGCGTGGGCGAAGGGAGCGAGCAGTACTTC
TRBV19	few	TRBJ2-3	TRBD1	CASSRRQGARRTDTQYF	TGTGCCAGTAGTAGGAGACAGGGGGCAAGACGCACAGATACGCAGTATTTT
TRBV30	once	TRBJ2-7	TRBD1	CAWRVAGTANYEQYF	TGTGCCTGGAGGGTCGCCGGGACAGCGAACTACGAGCAGTACTTC
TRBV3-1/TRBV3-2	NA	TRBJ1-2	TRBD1	CASTTQGGNYGYTF	TGTGCCAGCACCACACAGGGGGGCAACTATGGCTACACCTTC
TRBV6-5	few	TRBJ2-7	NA	CASIGREWAYEQYF	TGTGCCAGCATTGGTAGGGAGTGGGCCTACGAGCAGTACTTC
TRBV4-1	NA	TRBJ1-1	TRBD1	CASSFQTGRTEAFF	TGCGCCAGCAGCTTCCAGACAGGGCGGACTGAAGCTTTCTTT
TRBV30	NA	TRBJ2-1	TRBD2	CAWTPGGLGNEQFF	TGTGCCTGGACCCCGGGGGGACTGGGGAATGAGCAGTTCTTC
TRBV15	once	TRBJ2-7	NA	CATSRDHGVYEQYF	TGTGCCACCAGCAGAGATCACGGGGTCTACGAGCAGTACTTC
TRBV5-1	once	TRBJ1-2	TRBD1	CASSLSQGATNYGYTF	TGCGCCAGCAGCTTGAGCCAGGGGGCGACTAACTATGGCTACACCTTC
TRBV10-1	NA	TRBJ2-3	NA	CASSGGDTQYF	TGCGCCAGCAGTGGAGGAGACACGCAGTATTTT